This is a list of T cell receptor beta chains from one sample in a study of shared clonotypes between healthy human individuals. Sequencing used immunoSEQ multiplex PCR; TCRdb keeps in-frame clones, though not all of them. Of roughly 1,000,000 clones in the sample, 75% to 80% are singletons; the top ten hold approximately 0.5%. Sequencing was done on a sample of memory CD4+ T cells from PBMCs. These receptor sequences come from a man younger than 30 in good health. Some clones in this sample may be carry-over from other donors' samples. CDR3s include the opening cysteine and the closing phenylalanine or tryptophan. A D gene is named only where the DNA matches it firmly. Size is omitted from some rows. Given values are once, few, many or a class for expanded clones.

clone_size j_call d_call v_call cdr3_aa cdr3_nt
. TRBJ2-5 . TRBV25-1 CASSEYWGAGETQYF TGTGCCAGCAGTGAATATTGGGGGGCGGGGGAGACCCAGTACTTC
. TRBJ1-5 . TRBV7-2 CASSLGVYQPQHF TGTGCCAGCAGCTTAGGGGTCTATCAGCCCCAGCATTTT
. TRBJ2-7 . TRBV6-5 CASSYGAASSYEQYF TGTGCCAGCAGTTACGGAGCGGCGTCCTCCTACGAGCAGTACTTC
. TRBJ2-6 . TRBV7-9 CASSLYVPGANVLTF TGTGCCAGCAGCTTATACGTACCTGGGGCCAACGTCCTGACTTTC
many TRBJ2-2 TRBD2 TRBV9 CASSVVRTSGSAGELFF TGTGCCAGCAGCGTAGTTCGTACTAGCGGGAGCGCCGGGGAGCTGTTTTTT
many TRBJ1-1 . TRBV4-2 CASSQAAGAVNTEAFF TGTGCCAGCAGCCAAGCCGCAGGGGCCGTGAACACTGAAGCTTTCTTT
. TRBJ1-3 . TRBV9 CASSVTSTGGNTIYF TGTGCCAGCAGCGTTACTTCAACGGGAGGAAACACCATATATTTT
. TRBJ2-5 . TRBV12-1 CASRPIERESEETQYF TGTGCCAGCAGGCCAATTGAACGGGAGTCGGAAGAGACCCAGTACTTC
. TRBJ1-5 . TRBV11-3 CASPKDVNSNQPQHF TGTGCCAGCCCTAAGGACGTAAATAGCAATCAGCCCCAGCATTTT
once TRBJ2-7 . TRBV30 CAWSRGPYEQYF TGTGCCTGGAGTCGGGGACCCTACGAGCAGTACTTC
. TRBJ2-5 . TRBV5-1 CASSLVSDQETQYF TGCGCCAGCAGCTTGGTCTCCGACCAAGAGACCCAGTACTTC
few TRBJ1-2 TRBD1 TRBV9 CASSVSRTGSGYTF TGTGCCAGCAGCGTCTCTCGGACAGGCTCTGGCTACACCTTC
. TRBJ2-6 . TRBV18 CASPRGALSGANVLTF TGTGCCAGCCCAAGGGGGGCCCTCTCTGGGGCCAACGTCCTGACTTTC
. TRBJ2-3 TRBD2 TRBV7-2 CASSLSALAMDTQYF TGTGCCAGCAGCTTATCGGCACTAGCGATGGATACGCAGTATTTT
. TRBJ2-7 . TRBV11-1 CASSLGPEQYF TGTGCCAGCAGCTTAGGCCCCGAGCAGTACTTC
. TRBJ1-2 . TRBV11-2 CASSLPTSARAGYTF TGTGCCAGCAGCTTACCGACGAGCGCTAGGGCTGGCTACACCTTC
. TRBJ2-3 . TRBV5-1 CASSPAGQSSTDTQYF TGCGCCAGCAGCCCGGCGGGACAATCTAGCACAGATACGCAGTATTTT
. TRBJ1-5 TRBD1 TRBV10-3 CAIRGGDSSNQPQHF TGTGCCATCAGAGGGGGGGACAGTTCCAATCAGCCCCAGCATTTT
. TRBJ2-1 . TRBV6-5 CASSRTRGNEQFF TGTGCCAGCAGTCGCACTCGTGGGAATGAGCAGTTCTTC
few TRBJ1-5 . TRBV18 CASSQSNPGTGGVGQPQHF TGTGCCAGCTCACAATCGAATCCCGGGACGGGAGGGGTTGGTCAGCCCCAGCATTTT
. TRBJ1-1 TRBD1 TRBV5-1 CASSAGTGGGTEAFF TGCGCCAGCAGCGCCGGGACAGGCGGTGGGACTGAAGCTTTCTTT
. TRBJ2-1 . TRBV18 CATTLGTRDNEQFF TGTGCCACAACCTTGGGGACGAGAGACAATGAGCAGTTCTTC
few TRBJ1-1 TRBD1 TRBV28 CASSGFTGGISEAFF TGTGCCAGCAGTGGGTTTACAGGGGGAATCTCTGAAGCTTTCTTT
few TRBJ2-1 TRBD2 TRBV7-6 CASSLGRLAGGFKNEQFF TGTGCCAGCAGCTTAGGCCGACTAGCGGGAGGTTTTAAGAATGAGCAGTTCTTC
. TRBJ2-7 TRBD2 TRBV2 CASGTSRPYEQYF TGTGCCAGTGGGACTAGCAGACCCTACGAGCAGTACTTC
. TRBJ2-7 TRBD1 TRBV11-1 CASRTKTGQGGYEQYF TGTGCCAGCAGAACCAAAACCGGACAGGGAGGCTACGAGCAGTACTTC
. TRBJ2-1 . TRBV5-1 CASSLDGSYNEQFF TGCGCCAGCAGCTTGGATGGCTCCTACAATGAGCAGTTCTTC
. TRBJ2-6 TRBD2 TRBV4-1 CASSLTSGRSSMSGANVLTF TGCGCCAGCAGCCTCACTAGCGGGAGATCCAGTATGAGTGGGGCCAACGTCCTGACTTTC
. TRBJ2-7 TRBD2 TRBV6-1 CASSPTSGPTYEQYF TGTGCCAGCAGCCCGACTAGCGGTCCCACCTACGAGCAGTACTTC
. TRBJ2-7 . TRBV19 CASSQTSEQYF TGTGCCAGTAGTCAGACGTCCGAGCAGTACTTC
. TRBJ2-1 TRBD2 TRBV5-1 CASSRKLAGGSFGQFF TGCGCCAGCAGTAGAAAACTAGCGGGAGGCTCGTTTGGGCAGTTCTTC
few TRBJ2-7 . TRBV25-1 CASSGAYEQYF TGTGCCAGCAGTGGGGCCTACGAGCAGTACTTC
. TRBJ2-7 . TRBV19 CASSIRQGYEQYF TGTGCCAGTAGTATACGTCAGGGCTACGAGCAGTACTTC
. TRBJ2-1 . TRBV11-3 CASSTGNGKGNEQFF TGTGCCAGCTCGACCGGGAACGGTAAAGGCAATGAGCAGTTCTTC
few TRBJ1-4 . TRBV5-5 CASSPPGSNEKLFF TGTGCCAGCAGCCCGCCAGGGTCTAATGAAAAACTGTTTTTT
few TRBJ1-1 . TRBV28 CASSSGHLGTEAFF TGTGCCAGCAGTTCAGGGCACCTGGGGACTGAAGCTTTCTTT
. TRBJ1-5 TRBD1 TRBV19 CASSAGTAHSNQPQHF TGTGCCAGTAGTGCCGGGACAGCCCATAGCAATCAGCCCCAGCATTTT
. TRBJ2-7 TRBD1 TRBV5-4 CASSQTGGLASYEQYF TGTGCCAGCAGCCAAACAGGGGGCCTTGCCTCCTACGAGCAGTACTTC
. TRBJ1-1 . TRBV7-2 CASSLLRGVTEAFF TGTGCCAGCAGCCTATTAAGGGGGGTCACTGAAGCTTTCTTT
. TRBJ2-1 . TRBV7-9 CASSSLIGTRISSYNEQFF TGTGCCAGCAGCTCCCTGATCGGAACGCGGATCAGCTCCTACAATGAGCAGTTCTTC
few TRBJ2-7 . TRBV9 CASSATGSSYEQYF TGTGCCAGCAGCGCGACAGGAAGCTCCTACGAGCAGTACTTC
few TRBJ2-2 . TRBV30 CAWTPDPYTGELFF TGTGCCTGGACCCCGGATCCTTACACCGGGGAGCTGTTTTTT
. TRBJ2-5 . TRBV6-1 CAIGTRLETQYF TGTGCCATCGGGACAAGATTGGAGACCCAGTACTTC
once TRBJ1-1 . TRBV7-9 CASSSARGQLREAFF TGTGCCAGCAGCTCCGCCCGCGGACAGTTACGTGAAGCTTTCTTT
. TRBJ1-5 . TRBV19 CASKKSGRVRRQPQHF TGTGCCAGTAAAAAGTCCGGACGGGTTCGAAGGCAGCCCCAGCATTTT
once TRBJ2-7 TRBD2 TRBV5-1 CASRREGSGTPREQYF TGCGCCAGCAGGAGGGAGGGGAGCGGGACCCCACGCGAGCAGTACTTC
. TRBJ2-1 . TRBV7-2 CASSLAQAYHNEQFF TGTGCCAGCAGCTTAGCACAGGCATACCACAATGAGCAGTTCTTC
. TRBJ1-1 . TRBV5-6 CASSLWGVNTEAFF TGTGCCAGCAGCTTGTGGGGGGTGAACACTGAAGCTTTCTTT
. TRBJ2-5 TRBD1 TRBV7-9 CASSSRDRGQETQYF TGTGCCAGCAGCTCCCGGGACAGGGGTCAAGAGACCCAGTACTTC
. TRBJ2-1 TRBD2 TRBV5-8 CASRLAGGRIYNEQFF TGTGCCAGCAGACTAGCGGGAGGGCGTATCTACAATGAGCAGTTCTTC
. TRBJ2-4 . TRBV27 CASSWGSLAKNIQYF TGTGCCAGCAGTTGGGGCAGCCTAGCCAAAAACATTCAGTACTTC
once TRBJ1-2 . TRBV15 CATSQESYTSYTF TGTGCCACCAGCCAGGAAAGTTACACCAGTTACACCTTC
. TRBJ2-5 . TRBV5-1 CASTPGSTQETQYF TGCGCCAGCACCCCGGGCAGCACCCAAGAGACCCAGTACTTC